The T cell receptor (beta chain) under discussion was sequenced for a study of blood T cell repertoires in COVID-19. Germline V gene lookup returns CDR1 SGHAT and CDR2 FQNNGV. The CDR3 has 13 residues. V gave up 5 bases and J gave up 7 bases, with 9 bases separating them. The table came from immunoSEQ multiplex PCR; TCRdb's copy has only in-frame clones and leaves some out. The sample holds some 300,000 clones, about nine tenths seen once. This TCR was sampled from a man in his late teens or twenties with active or convalescent COVID-19. V and J are TRBV11-2 and TRBJ1-6; D possibly corresponds to TRBD1 (6 bases). The sample comprised peripheral blood. Here the CDR3 DNA reads TGTGCCAGCAGCCGCACAGGGAATTCACCCCTCCACTTT. As protein: CASSRTGNSPLHF.